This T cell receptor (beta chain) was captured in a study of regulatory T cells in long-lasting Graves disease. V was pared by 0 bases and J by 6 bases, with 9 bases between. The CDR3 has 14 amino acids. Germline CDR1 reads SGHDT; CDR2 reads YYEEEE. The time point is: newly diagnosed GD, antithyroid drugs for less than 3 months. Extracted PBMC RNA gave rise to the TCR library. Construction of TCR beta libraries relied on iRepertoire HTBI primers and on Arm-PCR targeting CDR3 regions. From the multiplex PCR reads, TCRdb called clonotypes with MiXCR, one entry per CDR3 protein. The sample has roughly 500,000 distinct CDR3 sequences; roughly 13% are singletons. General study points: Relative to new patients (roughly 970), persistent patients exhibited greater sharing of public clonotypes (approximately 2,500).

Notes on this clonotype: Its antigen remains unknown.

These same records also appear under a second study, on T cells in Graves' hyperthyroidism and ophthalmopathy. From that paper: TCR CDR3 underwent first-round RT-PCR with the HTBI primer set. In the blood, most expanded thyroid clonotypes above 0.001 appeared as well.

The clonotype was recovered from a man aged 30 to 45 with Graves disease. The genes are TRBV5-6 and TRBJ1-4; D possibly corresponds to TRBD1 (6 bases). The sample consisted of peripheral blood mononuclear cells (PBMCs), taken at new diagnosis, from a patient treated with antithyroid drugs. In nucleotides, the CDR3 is TGTGCCAGCAGCTTGGGCAGGGGCGATGAAAAACTGTTTTTT. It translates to CASSLGRGDEKLFF.